Given below is one T cell receptor beta chain in context. The protocol was immunoSEQ multiplex PCR, while the TCRdb copy is restricted to in-frame clones and leaves out a portion. The sample has some 60,000 clones, around nine tenths seen once. With 5 bases removed from V and 6 bases from J, the gap between germline ends came to 11 bases. Germline V gives CDR1 SGHDT, CDR2 YYEEEE. There are 12 residues in the CDR3. The data are from a study of T cell changes during pregnancy in multiple sclerosis. The starting material was peripheral blood, obtained before pregnancy. This TCR came from a female donor with multiple sclerosis, enrolled in a pregnancy study. The chain is built from TRBV5-6 and TRBJ1-1; D is possibly TRBD1 (6 bases). CDR3 bases: TGTGCCAGCAGTCCCACAGGGTCTGAAGCTTTCTTT. Amino acid sequence: CASSPTGSEAFF.